These T cell receptor beta chains were read from a single sample in a study of human T cells and chemical hapten exposure. Using its own MiXCR run on the RACE reads, TCRdb lists one record per CDR3 protein. Of approximately 79,000 distinct CDR3 sequences listed, 9% to 12% were seen once; the top ten hold roughly 1.5%. The material was whole blood, obtained in connection with sensitization to the hapten diphenylcyclopropenone (DPC). The source of these receptors is a woman between 45 and 60 years old with alopecia areata. Some clones in this sample may be carry-over from other donors' samples. The CDR3 runs from the conserved cysteine through the conserved F or W. The D gene is left open where the match is weak. Expanded clones get a size class; other rows say once, few or many, or leave the size out.

V	size	J	D	DNA	CDR3
TRBV27	NA	TRBJ2-5	TRBD2	TGTGCCAGCAGTTTATCGTGGGGACTAAAGCAAGAGACCCAGTACTTC	CASSLSWGLKQETQYF
TRBV5-5	NA	TRBJ1-5	TRBD1	TGTGCCAGCAGCTTGGGGACAGGGGATGAACCCCAGCATTTT	CASSLGTGDEPQHF
TRBV13	few	TRBJ1-1	TRBD1	TGTGCCAGCGTCACGGACAGGGGCCGCATGAACACTGAAGCTTTCTTT	CASVTDRGRMNTEAFF
TRBV29-1	few	TRBJ2-1	TRBD2	TGCAGCGTTGCTCTAGCGGGAGTCTACAATGAGCAGTTCTTC	CSVALAGVYNEQFF
TRBV28	NA	TRBJ1-2	TRBD1	TGTGCCAGCAGTTTATCGGGGACAGGGCATGGCTACACCTTC	CASSLSGTGHGYTF
TRBV5-6	NA	TRBJ2-3	TRBD2	TGTGCCAGCAGCTTAACGGGAGGGCAAGATACGCAGTATTTT	CASSLTGGQDTQYF
TRBV12-3/TRBV12-4	few	TRBJ2-1	NA	TGTGCCAGCACTTTCGGGACAACAATCAATGAGCAGTTCTTC	CASTFGTTINEQFF
TRBV6-2/TRBV6-3	NA	TRBJ2-3	TRBD2	TGTGCTCCTCCCCGCTCCCCTCTGACGGGACTAAAAACAGATACGCAGTATTTT	CAPPRSPLTGLKTDTQYF
TRBV30	few	TRBJ1-1	NA	TGTGGATGGGGGTGGGTGAACACTGAAGCTTTCTTT	CGWGWVNTEAFF
TRBV29-1	few	TRBJ2-1	NA	TGCAGCGTTGATTTTAGTGGGGTAGCTGAGCAGTTCTTC	CSVDFSGVAEQFF
TRBV5-1	many	TRBJ1-1	TRBD1	TGCGCCAGCAGCTTTGTGGGACAGCCTCAAAACACTGAAGCTTTCTTT	CASSFVGQPQNTEAFF
TRBV11-2	few	TRBJ2-5	NA	TGTGCCAGCAGCTCCTCCGGGACCCCCCGGACCCAGTACTTC	CASSSSGTPRTQYF
TRBV9	few	TRBJ2-3	NA	TGTGCCAGCAGCGTCACCCCCAGCACAGATACGCAGTATTTT	CASSVTPSTDTQYF
TRBV18	many	TRBJ1-2	TRBD1	TGTGCCAGCTCAACGACAGGGGGTCTTGGCTACACCTTC	CASSTTGGLGYTF
TRBV6-2/TRBV6-3	NA	TRBJ2-6	NA	TGTGCCAGCAGTTACGGTATCTCTGGGGCCAACGTCCTGACTTTC	CASSYGISGANVLTF
TRBV24-1	many	TRBJ2-2	TRBD2	TGTGCCACCAGTGATTTGAAGAGCGGGGCGAACACCGGGGAGCTGTTTTTT	CATSDLKSGANTGELFF
TRBV20-1	NA	TRBJ1-5	NA	TGCAGTGCTCCTGGGCAGGGAGATTATCAGCCCCAGCATTTT	CSAPGQGDYQPQHF
TRBV21-1	NA	TRBJ2-6	NA	TGTGCCAGCACTGATAAGGGGGCTCGACTCTCTGGGGCCAACGTCCTGACTTTC	CASTDKGARLSGANVLTF
TRBV29-1	NA	TRBJ1-5	NA	TGCAGCGTTGGTGGGGGTTACGGCAATCAGCCCCAGCATTTT	CSVGGGYGNQPQHF
TRBV12-3/TRBV12-4	NA	TRBJ2-2	TRBD1	TGTGCCAGCAGTTTAGTCATTGGGACAGCCGGGGAGCTGTTTTTT	CASSLVIGTAGELFF
TRBV28	NA	TRBJ2-7	NA	TGTGCCAGCAGTTTATGGGGATACGAGCAGTACTTC	CASSLWGYEQYF
TRBV11-2	many	TRBJ1-5	NA	TGTGCCAGCAGCTTAGGAGGTGGTGGCAATCAGCCCCAGCATTTT	CASSLGGGGNQPQHF
TRBV20-1	few	TRBJ2-1	TRBD2	TGCAGTGCCCAGCACCGGATAGGACTAGCTAGTTCGGCTGAGCAGTTCTTC	CSAQHRIGLASSAEQFF
TRBV6-5	few	TRBJ1-5	TRBD1	TGTGCCAGCAGGCGAGGGACAGGGGGCAATCAGCCCCAGCATTTT	CASRRGTGGNQPQHF
TRBV29-1	NA	TRBJ2-7	TRBD1	TGCAGCGTTGAAGGGGACAGGATATACGAGCAGTACTTC	CSVEGDRIYEQYF
TRBV5-1	few	TRBJ2-7	TRBD2	TGCGCCAGCAGCAGCGGGAGGGCCAACGAGCAGTACTTC	CASSSGRANEQYF
TRBV7-6	few	TRBJ2-1	TRBD2	TGTGCCAGCAGCTTGGAACCGCTTAGCGGGAATGAGCAGTTCTTC	CASSLEPLSGNEQFF
TRBV7-2	NA	TRBJ2-7	TRBD2	TGTGCCAGCAGCCCCTTGGGCGGGGGTGCCTACGAGCAGTACTTC	CASSPLGGGAYEQYF
TRBV6-2/TRBV6-3	NA	TRBJ2-7	NA	TGTGCCACCCTCCGGGACTTCTCCTACGAGCAGTACTTC	CATLRDFSYEQYF
TRBV7-7	many	TRBJ2-5	TRBD2	TGTGCTAGCAGCTTAATGGCGGGAGGGCACGAGACCCAGTACTTC	CASSLMAGGHETQYF
TRBV7-8	NA	TRBJ2-2	TRBD1	TGTGCCAGCAGCTCTAACCCGGGACAGGGGAACACCGGGGAGCTGTTTTTT	CASSSNPGQGNTGELFF
TRBV7-9	NA	TRBJ2-3	TRBD2	TGTGCCAGCCGTTCGAGCGGGAGGACAGATACGCAGTATTTT	CASRSSGRTDTQYF
TRBV18	few	TRBJ1-1	NA	TGTGCCAGCTCACCAATGGGGGGCCGTCTAAACACTGAAGCTTTCTTT	CASSPMGGRLNTEAFF
TRBV5-1	few	TRBJ2-7	TRBD2	TGCGCCAGCAGCTTAACCTCACTAGCGGGAATCCACGAGCAGTACTTC	CASSLTSLAGIHEQYF
TRBV6-4	NA	TRBJ2-1	NA	TGTGCCAGCAGTGCGAATCTAGCGTCTAATGAGCAGTTCTTC	CASSANLASNEQFF
TRBV20-1	NA	TRBJ2-2	NA	TGCGGACTTTCTGGCGCCATGAACACCGGGGAGCTGTTTTTT	CGLSGAMNTGELFF
TRBV29-1	NA	TRBJ2-5	NA	TGCAGCGTTGAAATCGGCAGGCTGGGGACCCAGTACTTC	CSVEIGRLGTQYF
TRBV5-5	NA	TRBJ1-1	NA	TGTGCCAGCAGCTTGGACAGCTTCATGAACACTGAAGCTTTCTTT	CASSLDSFMNTEAFF
TRBV29-1	NA	TRBJ2-2	NA	TGCAGCGTTCTAAAGGGCGACACCGGGGAGCTGTTTTTT	CSVLKGDTGELFF
TRBV11-2	many	TRBJ2-7	TRBD2	TGTGCCAGCAGCGTCGGACTAGCGGGCTACGAGCAGTACTTC	CASSVGLAGYEQYF
TRBV6-6	many	TRBJ2-7	TRBD2	TGTGCCAGCAGTTACCCCGGACTAGGGAGCGACGAGCAGTACTTC	CASSYPGLGSDEQYF
TRBV12-3/TRBV12-4	NA	TRBJ1-1	NA	TGTGCCAGCACCCTGTGGGATGGGGCTGTAGGAGCTTTCTTT	CASTLWDGAVGAFF
TRBV4-3	NA	TRBJ2-3	TRBD1	TGCGCCAGCCGCGGGGACAGGGTCACAGATACGCAGTATTTT	CASRGDRVTDTQYF
TRBV29-1	many	TRBJ2-7	TRBD2	TGCAGCGTGTCCGGGACTAGCGGCGCGAGCTCCTACGAGCAGTACTTC	CSVSGTSGASSYEQYF
TRBV7-9	NA	TRBJ2-7	NA	TGTGCCAGCAGCTTAGACCCCAGGGTCGAGCAGTACTTC	CASSLDPRVEQYF
TRBV29-1	NA	TRBJ2-7	NA	TGCAGCGTTGAAGGACCGGAGAGGGAGCAGTACTTC	CSVEGPEREQYF
TRBV5-4	NA	TRBJ2-3	NA	TGTGCCAGCAGCTTGGCCGGCGGGATGTCAGATACGCAGTATTTT	CASSLAGGMSDTQYF
TRBV6-6	many	TRBJ1-6	NA	TGTGCCAGCACGCATCTGGGGGGAAATTCACCCCTCCACTTT	CASTHLGGNSPLHF
TRBV6-5	NA	TRBJ2-7	TRBD1	TGTGCCAGCAGTCCGGACAGGGGGCAGAGCGAGCAGTACTTC	CASSPDRGQSEQYF
TRBV3-1	few	TRBJ2-7	TRBD1	TGTGCCAGCAGCCAGGGTCCGGGACAGGTCCACGAGCAGTACTTC	CASSQGPGQVHEQYF
TRBV29-1	NA	TRBJ2-7	NA	TGCAGCGGGAACGCGCCGCAGTACTTC	CSGNAPQYF
TRBV6-2/TRBV6-3	NA	TRBJ2-7	TRBD2	TGTGCCAGCAGTTTACTCAGCGGGAGGGCCGCCGAGCAGTACTTC	CASSLLSGRAAEQYF
TRBV18	NA	TRBJ2-7	TRBD2	TGTGCCAGCTCACCGGCTGGGACTAGCGGGAGGCCGGCGGCCGGCTACGAGCAGTACTTC	CASSPAGTSGRPAAGYEQYF